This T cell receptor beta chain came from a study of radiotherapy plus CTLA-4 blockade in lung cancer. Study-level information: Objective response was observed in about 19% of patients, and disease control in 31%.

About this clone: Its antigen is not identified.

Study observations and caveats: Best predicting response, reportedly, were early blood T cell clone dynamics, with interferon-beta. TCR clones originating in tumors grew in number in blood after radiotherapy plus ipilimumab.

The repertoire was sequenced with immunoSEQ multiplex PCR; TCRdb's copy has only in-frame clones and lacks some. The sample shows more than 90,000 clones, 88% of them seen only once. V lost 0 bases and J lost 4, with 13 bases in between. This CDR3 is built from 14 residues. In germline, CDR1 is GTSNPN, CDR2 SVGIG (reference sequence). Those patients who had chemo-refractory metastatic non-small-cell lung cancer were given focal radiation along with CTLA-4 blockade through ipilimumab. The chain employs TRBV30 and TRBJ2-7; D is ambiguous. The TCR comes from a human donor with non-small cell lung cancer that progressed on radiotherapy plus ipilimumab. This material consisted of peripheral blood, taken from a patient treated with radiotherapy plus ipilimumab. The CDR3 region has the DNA TGTGCCTGGAGTGTACTTCCGGGCGATTACGAGCAGTACTTC. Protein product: CAWSVLPGDYEQYF. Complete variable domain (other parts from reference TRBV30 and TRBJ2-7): SQTIHQWPATLVQPVGSPLSLECTVEGTSNPNLYWYRQAAGRGLQLLFYSVGIGQISSEVPQNLSASRPQDRQFILSSKKLLLSDSGFYLCAWSVLPGDYEQYFGPGTRLTVT.